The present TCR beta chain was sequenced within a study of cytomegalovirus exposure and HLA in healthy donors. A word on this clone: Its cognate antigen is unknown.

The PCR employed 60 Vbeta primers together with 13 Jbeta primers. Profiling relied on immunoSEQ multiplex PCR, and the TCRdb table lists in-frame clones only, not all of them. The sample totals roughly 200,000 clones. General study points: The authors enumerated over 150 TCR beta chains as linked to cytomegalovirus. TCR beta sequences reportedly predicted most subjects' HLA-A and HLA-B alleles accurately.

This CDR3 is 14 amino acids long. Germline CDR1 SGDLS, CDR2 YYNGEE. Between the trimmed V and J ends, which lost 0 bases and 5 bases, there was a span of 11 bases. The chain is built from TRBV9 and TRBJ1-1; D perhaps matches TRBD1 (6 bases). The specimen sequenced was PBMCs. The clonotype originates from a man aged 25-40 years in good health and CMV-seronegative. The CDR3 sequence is CASSVAGVITEAFF. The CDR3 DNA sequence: TGTGCCAGCAGCGTAGCAGGGGTTATAACTGAAGCTTTCTTT.